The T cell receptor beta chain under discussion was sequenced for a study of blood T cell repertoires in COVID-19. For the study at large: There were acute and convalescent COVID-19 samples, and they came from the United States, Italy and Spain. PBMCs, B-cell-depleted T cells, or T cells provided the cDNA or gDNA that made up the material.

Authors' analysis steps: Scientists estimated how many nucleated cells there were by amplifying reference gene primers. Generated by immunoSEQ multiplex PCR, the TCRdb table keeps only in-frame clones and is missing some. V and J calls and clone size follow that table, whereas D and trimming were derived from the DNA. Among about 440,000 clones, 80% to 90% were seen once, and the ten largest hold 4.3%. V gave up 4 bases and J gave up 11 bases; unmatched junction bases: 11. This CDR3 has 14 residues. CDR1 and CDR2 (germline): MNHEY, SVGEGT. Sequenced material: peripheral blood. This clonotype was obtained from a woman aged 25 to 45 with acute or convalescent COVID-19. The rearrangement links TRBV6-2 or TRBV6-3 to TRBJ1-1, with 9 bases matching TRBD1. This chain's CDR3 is CASSSPGGTGSAFF. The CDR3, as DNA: TGTGCCAGCAGTTCTCCCGGGGGGACAGGGTCGGCTTTCTTT.